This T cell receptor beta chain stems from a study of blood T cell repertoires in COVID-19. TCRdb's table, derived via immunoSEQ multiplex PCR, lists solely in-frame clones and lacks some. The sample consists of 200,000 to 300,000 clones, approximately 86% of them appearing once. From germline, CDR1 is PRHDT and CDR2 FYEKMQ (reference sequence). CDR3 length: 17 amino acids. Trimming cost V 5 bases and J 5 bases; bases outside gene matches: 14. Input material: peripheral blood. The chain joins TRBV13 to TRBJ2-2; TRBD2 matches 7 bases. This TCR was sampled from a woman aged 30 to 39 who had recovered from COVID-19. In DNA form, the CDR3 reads TGTGCCAGCAGCCTGGGGGGGAAGACTAGTCATACCGGGGAGCTGTTTTTT. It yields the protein CASSLGGKTSHTGELFF.